This record covers a single T cell receptor (beta chain). The antigen is not known. From the 5' RACE reads, TCRdb called clonotypes with MiXCR, one entry per CDR3 protein. The sample lists 450,000 to 600,000 distinct CDR3 sequences; about a fifth were seen once. This sample is part of a study of identical twins. Findings and caveats of the study: Zero-insertion findings could be partly confounded by invariant cells (MAIT and iNKT cells).

Germline V gene sequence: CDR1 KGHDR, CDR2 SFDVKD. The V and J ends lost 4 bases and 2 bases, in that order; junction bases with no gene match: 6. The CDR3 runs 16 residues. These data are also associated with another study on yellow fever vaccine responses in identical twins.

The sequence derives from a young woman in good health. The specimen was CD4+ T cells sorted from blood. The J gene is TRBJ1-3, the V gene TRBV24-1, with 8 bases matching TRBD1. CDR3 loop: CATSDPTGEPGNTIYF. The DNA for the CDR3 is TGTGCCACCAGTGACCCGACAGGGGAGCCTGGAAACACCATATATTTT.